The clone carrying this T cell receptor beta chain was recorded once. Its antigen remains unknown. This entry belongs to a study of vaccination and CD4 T cells after COVID-19. General study findings and limits: Convalescent patients saw a median about 85% of their reactive clones show up only after vaccination.

Unmatched junction bases numbered 8, after V lost 7 bases and J lost 0 bases. CDR3 length equals 16 residues. Germline V gene sequence: CDR1 DFQATT, CDR2 SNEGSKA (reference sequence). Once obtained from cultured CD4+ T cells, the DNA was sequenced using the Oncomine TCR Beta short-read assay. MiXCR, applied by TCRdb to the PCR reads, yields one record per CDR3 protein. This table has about 20,000 distinct CDR3 sequences, approximately 52% appearing once. Treatment defined: roughly 10-day PBMC culture with coronavirus spike peptide pools or control peptides (ViraFEST assay). Peptide-pool expansion of antigen-specific T cells preceded TCR sequencing in ViraFEST.

The genes are TRBV20-1 and TRBJ2-3; TRBD2 matches at 12 bases. This clonotype originated in a human donor who had recovered from COVID-19. The sample comprised CD4+ T cells from blood, cultured in vitro. The CDR3 spells CSVSGLAGFSTDTQYF. The CDR3 nucleotides are TGCAGTGTTTCGGGACTAGCGGGTTTTAGCACAGATACGCAGTATTTT.